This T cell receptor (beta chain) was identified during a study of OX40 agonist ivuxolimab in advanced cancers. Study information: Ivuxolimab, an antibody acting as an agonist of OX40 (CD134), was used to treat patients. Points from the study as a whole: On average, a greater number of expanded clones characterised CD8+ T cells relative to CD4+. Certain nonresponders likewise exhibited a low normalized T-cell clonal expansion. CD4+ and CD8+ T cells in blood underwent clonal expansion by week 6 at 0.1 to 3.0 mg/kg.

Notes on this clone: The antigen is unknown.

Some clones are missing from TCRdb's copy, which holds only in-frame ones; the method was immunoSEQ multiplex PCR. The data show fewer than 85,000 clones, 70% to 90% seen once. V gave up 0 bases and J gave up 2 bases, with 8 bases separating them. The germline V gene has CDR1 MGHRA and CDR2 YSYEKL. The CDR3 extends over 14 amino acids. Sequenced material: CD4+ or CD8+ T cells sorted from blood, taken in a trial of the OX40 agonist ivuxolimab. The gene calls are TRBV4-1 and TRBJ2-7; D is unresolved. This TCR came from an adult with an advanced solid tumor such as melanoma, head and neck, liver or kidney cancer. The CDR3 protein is CASSQEYVTYEQYF. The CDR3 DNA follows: TGCGCCAGCAGCCAAGAATACGTAACCTACGAGCAGTACTTC.